One sample yielded the 20 T cell receptor beta chains listed below, sequenced in a study of T cell responses to AZD1222 COVID-19 vaccine. Sequencing was performed with immunoSEQ multiplex PCR; in TCRdb, only in-frame clones are kept and a portion is missing. In the table there are roughly 120,000 clones, about 89% of which are singletons. The sample here was peripheral blood, taken 28 days after the second AZD1222 dose. These receptors all stem from an adult who received the AZD1222 COVID-19 vaccine.

V gene TRBV28 combines with J gene TRBJ1-2, with D unresolved. The CDR3 contains 13 residues. Germline CDR1 MDHEN, CDR2 SYDVKM. The V and J ends lost 1 base and 2 bases respectively, with 5 bases between them. The CDR3 DNA is TGTGCCAGCAGTTTATTGCAGAACTATGGCTACACCTTC. It codes for CASSLLQNYGYTF.

The gene calls are TRBV6-2 or TRBV6-3 and TRBJ2-7, with D possibly matching TRBD1 (6 bases). The V and J ends lost 4 bases and 3 bases respectively, with 16 bases between them. This CDR3 is built from 15 residues. Germline loops: CDR1 MNHEY, CDR2 SVGEGT. In DNA, the CDR3 is TGTGCCAGCAGTTCACCGAGAAACAGGGACTACGAGCAGTACTTC. Translating it yields CASSSPRNRDYEQYF.

The chain couples TRBV30 to TRBJ1-1; 9 positions match TRBD1. J lost 10 bases, V lost 3 bases, and 9 bases had no gene match. The CDR3 consists of 13 residues. Germline loops: CDR1 GTSNPN, CDR2 SVGIG (reference sequence). The chain's CDR3 is CAWRDRGVPRAFF. In DNA, the CDR3 is TGTGCCTGGAGGGACAGGGGAGTCCCTAGAGCTTTCTTT.

The chain employs TRBV4-1 and TRBJ1-1; perhaps TRBD1 as D (5 bases). V gave up 0 bases and J gave up 7 bases, with 12 bases separating them. The CDR3 runs to 14 residues. Germline V gene data show CDR1 as MGHRA and CDR2 as YSYEKL. The CDR3 bases are TGCGCCAGCAGCCAAGAGGCCAGGGATCGTGAAGCTTTCTTT. It translates to CASSQEARDREAFF.

The rearrangement joins TRBV28 to TRBJ2-2, with D hard to call. Germline CDR1 reads MDHEN; CDR2 reads SYDVKM. V was trimmed by 6 bases and J by 6 bases, leaving 11 bases between them. The CDR3 runs 13 residues. The CDR3 region has the DNA TGTGCCAGCAGCCGAGACAATTCCGGGGAGCTGTTTTTT. Amino acids: CASSRDNSGELFF.

The gene calls are TRBV7-2 and TRBJ1-5; the match to TRBD1 covers 7 bases. The junction had 5 bases not matched to a gene; V was cut back by 5 bases and J by 4 bases. Germline V CDR1 and CDR2: SGHTA, FQGNSA. CDR3 length equals 14 residues. DNA for the CDR3: TGTGCCAGCAGCAGAGAGACAGGGAATCAGCCCCAGCATTTT. Translating gives CASSRETGNQPQHF.

The chain uses TRBV11-2 and TRBJ1-6; a weak D match, TRBD1 (5 bases). Germline loops: CDR1 SGHAT, CDR2 FQNNGV. The CDR3 covers 15 residues. Trimming cost V 4 bases and J 8 bases, with 15 bases left between them. The DNA of the CDR3 is TGTGCCAGCAGCTGGGGACGTACGGGATATTCACCCCTCCACTTT. Translated, it gives CASSWGRTGYSPLHF.

The CDR3 coding sequence is TGTGCCAGCAGCCTGACGGCAGCGAACACTGAAGCTTTCTTT. Protein: CASSLTAANTEAFF. This chain uses TRBV3-1 (or the pseudogene TRBV3-2) with TRBJ1-1; D call uncertain. This CDR3 region has 14 residues. Germline CDR1 and CDR2: LGHDT and YNNKEL (reference sequence). Deletions cut 4 bases from V and 1 base from J, with 10 bases between.

The chain links TRBV6-2 or TRBV6-3 to TRBJ2-3; TRBD1 matches 8 bases. Germline V gene data show CDR1 as MNHEY and CDR2 as SVGEGT. The J segment lost 2 bases and the V segment lost 6 bases, leaving 7 bases of the junction unmatched. This CDR3 spans 15 amino acids. In DNA form, the CDR3 reads TGTGCCAGCAGCCCGACAGGGGTAGTCACAGATACGCAGTATTTT. Protein product: CASSPTGVVTDTQYF.

V and J are TRBV11-2 and TRBJ2-7, with 9 bases fitting TRBD1. Germline values: CDR1 SGHAT, CDR2 FQNNGV. The CDR3 runs 17 residues. V lost 1 base and J lost 0; bases outside the gene matches: 7. The CDR3 DNA is TGTGCCAGCAGCTTAGGCACAGGGGGCTATAGCTCCTACGAGCAGTACTTC. Its protein is CASSLGTGGYSSYEQYF.

V gene TRBV7-9 combines with J gene TRBJ1-1; TRBD1 might be the D (5 bases). The CDR3 contains 14 residues. Germline V gene data show CDR1 as SEHNR and CDR2 as FQNEAQ (reference sequence). Trimming left V 3 bases short and J 1 base short, with 9 bases between. As DNA, the CDR3 is TGTGCCAGCAGCTTGTTGGGGGGGAACACTGAAGCTTTCTTT. Amino acid sequence: CASSLLGGNTEAFF.

The chain links TRBV2 to TRBJ2-4; 10 bases fit TRBD1. Germline loops: CDR1 SNHLY, CDR2 FYNNEI. This CDR3 comprises 12 residues. Trimming took 8 bases from V and 7 from J; bases not matched to a gene: 2. The CDR3 protein is CASSDRGNIQYF. The DNA for the CDR3 is TGTGCCAGCTCGGACAGGGGGAACATTCAGTACTTC.

The genes are TRBV24-1 and TRBJ2-1, with 13 bases identical to TRBD2. CDR1 is KGHDR and CDR2 is SFDVKD in the germline V gene. V lost 4 bases, J lost 1 base, and 3 bases stayed unmatched. The CDR3 is 17 residues long. The chain's CDR3 is CATSETSGRGSYNEQFF. In DNA, the CDR3 is TGTGCCACCAGTGAAACTAGCGGGAGGGGTTCCTACAATGAGCAGTTCTTC.

This chain connects TRBV27 to TRBJ1-4; the D is unclear. This CDR3 comprises 14 residues. Germline CDR1 MNHEY, CDR2 SMNVEV (reference sequence). Trimming shortened V by 6 bases and J by 2 bases, and 10 bases separated the two germline ends. Written as DNA, the CDR3 is TGTGCCAGCAGCCGGTTGACTACTAATGAAAAACTGTTTTTT. Translating gives CASSRLTTNEKLFF.

The chain uses TRBV7-9 and TRBJ1-2; D gene uncertain. There are 15 residues in the CDR3. CDR1 is SEHNR, CDR2 FQNEAQ, per germline (reference sequence). Trimming left V 2 bases short and J 5 bases short, with 15 bases between. This chain's CDR3 is CASSLMADFFYGYTF. DNA of the CDR3: TGTGCCAGCAGCTTAATGGCAGACTTTTTTTATGGCTACACCTTC. The entire variable domain, with the rest obtained from reference TRBV7-9 and TRBJ1-2, is as follows: DTGVSQNPRHKITKRGQNVTFRCDPISEHNRLYWYRQTLGQGPEFLTYFQNEAQLEKSRLLSDRFSAERPKGSFSTLEIQRTEQGDSAMYLCASSLMADFFYGYTFGSGTRLTVV.

The chain has TRBV28 and TRBJ1-3; tentatively, D is TRBD1 (5 bases). Germline V gene sequence: CDR1 MDHEN, CDR2 SYDVKM. V lost 10 bases and J lost 0, with 10 bases in between. The CDR3 length is 13 residues. CDR3 protein: CATSGVSGNTIYF. Written as DNA, the CDR3 is TGTGCCACTTCGGGGGTCTCTGGAAACACCATATATTTT.

The rearrangement joins TRBV9 to TRBJ1-2, with D maybe TRBD1 (6 bases). CDR1 and CDR2 from the germline V gene are SGDLS and YYNGEE. This CDR3 region has 17 residues. V gave up 0 bases and J gave up 2 bases, with 17 bases separating them. This CDR3 reads CASSVVGRGGQNYGYTF. The DNA of the CDR3 is TGTGCCAGCAGCGTAGTGGGTCGCGGGGGCCAGAACTATGGCTACACCTTC.

The rearrangement uses TRBV11-3 and TRBJ2-5; TRBD1 agrees at 10 bases. Germline CDR1 and CDR2: SGHNT and YENEEA. The V and J ends lost 4 bases and 2 bases, in that order; junction bases with no gene match: 4. The CDR3 sequence is 15 residues long. This CDR3 reads CASSSWTGGQETQYF. The CDR3 coding sequence is TGTGCCAGCAGCTCTTGGACAGGGGGGCAAGAGACCCAGTACTTC.

This clone was recorded once. The V gene is TRBV3-1 (or the pseudogene TRBV3-2), the J gene TRBJ1-1, with 11 bases that match TRBD1. This CDR3 spans 14 amino acids. The germline V gene has CDR1 LGHDT and CDR2 YNNKEL (reference sequence). Trimming cost V 3 bases and J 4 bases; bases outside gene matches: 1. CDR3 DNA: TGTGCCAGCAGCCAGGGGACAGGGGGCACTGAAGCTTTCTTT. It is translated as CASSQGTGGTEAFF.

The chain employs TRBV19 and TRBJ2-7; D uncertain. The CDR3 is 13 residues long. The germline V gene has CDR1 LNHDA and CDR2 SQIVND (reference sequence). V dropped 5 bases and J dropped 4 bases, with 12 bases sitting between them. The CDR3 nucleotides read TGTGCCAGTAGTGCGGTTCTTGGGTACGAGCAGTACTTC. Translation gives CASSAVLGYEQYF.